This T cell receptor beta chain appears in the sequencing data of a study of shared clonotypes between healthy human individuals. Naive CD8 cells, CD45RO-negative and positively selected for CCR7, excluded terminally differentiated effector memory CD45RA+ cells. In the sorted-subset replicate PCRs, approximately 200 ng DNA, around 30,000 T cell genomes, was used. TCRdb keeps only in-frame clones here, not all; method: immunoSEQ multiplex PCR. The sample has about 2.1 million clones, approximately 94% seen once; the top ten hold approximately 1.7%. Regarding the study as a whole: Deeper or shallower sequencing was expected to change how clonotypes are shared among donors. Generally, estimated richness proved larger in naive subsets than it did in memory subsets.

About this clone: Its specificity is not known.

The germline gives CDR1 MDHEN, CDR2 SYDVKM. The CDR3 spans 17 residues. The J segment lost 2 bases and the V segment lost 3 bases, leaving 7 bases of the junction unmatched. V is TRBV28 and J is TRBJ2-1; 10 bases align to TRBD1. The clonotype was recovered from a man aged 18 to 30 in good health. Some clones in this sample may be carry-over from other donors' samples. The specimen was naive CD8+ T cells from PBMCs. The CDR3 protein is CASSFPGQGFTYNEQFF. CDR3 nucleotides: TGTGCCAGCAGTTTCCCGGGACAGGGGTTCACCTACAATGAGCAGTTCTTC.